The rows below give T cell receptor beta chains drawn from one sample of a study of blood T cells in healthy people across ages. TCRdb re-called the 5' RACE reads with MiXCR, one entry per CDR3 protein. The sample has about 1.6 million distinct CDR3 sequences, about 35% seen once. Sequences were obtained from blood. Source of these receptors: a woman aged 30 to 39 in good health. CDR3s include the opening cysteine and the closing phenylalanine or tryptophan. D genes are given only for firm matches. The size of a clone is reported for some rows only, either as once, few or many, or as a class for expanded clones.

TGTGCCAGCAGAGTGACAAAGTCGGGCAATGAGCAGTTCTTC	CASRVTKSGNEQFF	.	.	TRBV6-1	TRBJ2-1
TGTGCCAGCAACCCCTCGGTTTCAGGTTATAACACTGAAGCTTTCTTT	CASNPSVSGYNTEAFF	.	.	TRBV7-9	TRBJ1-1
TGTGCCAGCAGCTTATCAGGGGGTAGTTATTCACCCCTCCACTTT	CASSLSGGSYSPLHF	many	TRBD1	TRBV7-2	TRBJ1-6
TGTGCCATCAGTGAGTCCGACCTCCAGGGCTACACCTTC	CAISESDLQGYTF	many	.	TRBV10-3	TRBJ1-2
TGTGCCAGCAGCGCCACTAGCGGGGGATACGAGCAGTACTTC	CASSATSGGYEQYF	.	TRBD2	TRBV7-2	TRBJ2-7
TGTGCCAGCAGTACCCCTCAACCTGGCGGGAGGACCCAAGAGACCCAGTACTTC	CASSTPQPGGRTQETQYF	.	TRBD2	TRBV28	TRBJ2-5
TGTGCCAGCAGCCAACGCTTAGCGGGTAATTCGCCAGGGCAGTTCTTC	CASSQRLAGNSPGQFF	many	TRBD2	TRBV14	TRBJ2-1
TGTGCCAGCAGTCTGACTAGCGGGCAGTTCTTC	CASSLTSGQFF	.	TRBD2	TRBV2	TRBJ2-1
TGTGCCAGCAGTTTAAGGAGTAGCGGGAACACAGATACGCAGTATTTT	CASSLRSSGNTDTQYF	few	TRBD2	TRBV27	TRBJ2-3
TGTGCCAGCAGCTCCTGGACTAGCGGGGGGGTTTACAATGAGCAGTTCTTC	CASSSWTSGGVYNEQFF	.	TRBD2	TRBV7-9	TRBJ2-1
TGCGCCTCAGCGTACGGGGGCACCGGGGAGCTGTTTTTT	CASAYGGTGELFF	.	.	TRBV10-1	TRBJ2-2
TGTGCCATCAGAGATTCCCGGTTGGGACTAGGGGGCTCCCACAATGAGCAGTTCTTC	CAIRDSRLGLGGSHNEQFF	.	.	TRBV10-3	TRBJ2-1
TGTGCCAGCAGCTTAGTCGGGGGAACCAAAAACATTCAGTACTTC	CASSLVGGTKNIQYF	few	.	TRBV7-2	TRBJ2-4
TGTGCCAGCAGCGGACTCCGCGGGGATACGCAGTATTTT	CASSGLRGDTQYF	.	.	TRBV2	TRBJ2-3
TGCAGTGCTGCGAGGGCTAGCGGGAGACAGGTAACCTACGAGCAGTACTTC	CSAARASGRQVTYEQYF	many	TRBD2	TRBV20-1	TRBJ2-7
TGTGCCAGCGGAATCGGGGACACAGATACGCAGTATTTT	CASGIGDTDTQYF	.	.	TRBV6-1	TRBJ2-3
.	CASSKVGGGNQPQHF	.	.	TRBV21-1	TRBJ1-5
TGTGCCAGCAGCTTACCCCGGTGGCAGACAAACACTGAAGCTTTCTTT	CASSLPRWQTNTEAFF	.	.	TRBV7-2	TRBJ1-1
TGTGCCAGCAGCCTCCGGATAGCGGGACCCTTTCCCTATACGCAGTATTTT	CASSLRIAGPFPYTQYF	few	TRBD2	TRBV11-2	TRBJ2-3
TGTGCCAGCAGATCCAACAGCGATACGCAGTATTTT	CASRSNSDTQYF	.	.	TRBV6-2/TRBV6-3	TRBJ2-3
TGCGCCAGCAGCCTTAACACAGGGTTCACGGCGTCACCCCTCCACTTT	CASSLNTGFTASPLHF	few	.	TRBV5-1	TRBJ1-6
TGCGCCAGCAGCCCGACAGGGGAGATTGTCCCCCTCCACTTT	CASSPTGEIVPLHF	.	TRBD1	TRBV5-1	TRBJ1-6
TGTGCCAGCAGTTCGACAGGGGAGGTGGCCGAGCAGTACTTC	CASSSTGEVAEQYF	few	TRBD1	TRBV28	TRBJ2-7